This T cell receptor beta chain emerged from a study of T cells in Graves' hyperthyroidism and ophthalmopathy. Germline trimming cut 5 bases from V and 6 bases from J; bases unmatched to any gene: 17. The CDR3 is made up of 17 amino acids. Germline V lookup: CDR1 MNHNS, CDR2 SASEGT. There were TCR beta CDR3 regions amplified from RNA transcripts. A first-round RT-PCR of the TCR CDR3 used the HTBI primer set. Using its own MiXCR run on the multiplex PCR reads, TCRdb lists one record per CDR3 protein. The sample lists about 210,000 distinct CDR3 sequences, around 17% seen once, with around 47% in the top ten.

The sequence derives from a man aged 40-49 years with Graves' hyperthyroidism. The sequenced sample consisted of blood. The chain couples TRBV6-1 to TRBJ2-7; 9 bases are a match to TRBD1. The CDR3 DNA reads TGTGCCAGCAGTCGACCCCTATGGCGGGACAGGGCCTTCGAGCAGTACTTC. Protein product: CASSRPLWRDRAFEQYF.